This TCR beta chain was profiled in a study of T cell changes during pregnancy in multiple sclerosis. TCRdb's copy holds only in-frame clones and misses some; the assay was immunoSEQ multiplex PCR. The sample has 35,000 to 45,000 clones, around 90% seen once. V lost 6 bases and J lost 3; bases outside the gene matches: 2. Germline values: CDR1 KGHSH, CDR2 LQKENI. The CDR3 runs to 13 residues. J is TRBJ2-7 and V is TRBV18; TRBD1 matches at 10 bases. The TCR originated in a female donor in good health, enrolled as a control in a pregnancy study. Here the sequenced sample was CD4+ T cells from peripheral blood mononuclear cells, taken after pregnancy. CDR3 sequence reads: CASSRDRGYEQYF. CDR3 in DNA: TGTGCCAGCTCTAGGGACAGGGGCTACGAGCAGTACTTC. The full variable domain, completed using reference TRBV18 and TRBJ2-7, is NAGVMQNPRHLVRRRGQEARLRCSPMKGHSHVYWYRQLPEEGLKFMVYLQKENIIDESGMPKERFSAEFPKEGPSILRIQQVVRGDSAAYFCASSRDRGYEQYFGPGTRLTVT.